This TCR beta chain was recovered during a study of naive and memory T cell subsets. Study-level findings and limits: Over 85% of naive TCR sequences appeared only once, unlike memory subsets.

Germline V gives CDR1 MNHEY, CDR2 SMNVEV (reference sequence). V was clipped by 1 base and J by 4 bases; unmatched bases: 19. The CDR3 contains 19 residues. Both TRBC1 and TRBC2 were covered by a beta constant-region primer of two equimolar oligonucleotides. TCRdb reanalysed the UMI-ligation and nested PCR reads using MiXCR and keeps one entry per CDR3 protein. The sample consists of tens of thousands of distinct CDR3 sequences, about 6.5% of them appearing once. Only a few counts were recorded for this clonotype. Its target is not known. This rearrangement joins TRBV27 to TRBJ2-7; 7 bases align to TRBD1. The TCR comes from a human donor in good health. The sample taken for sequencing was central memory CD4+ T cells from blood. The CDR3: CASSLFPLGAYGRGYEQYF. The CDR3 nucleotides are TGTGCCAGCAGTTTATTCCCCCTTGGGGCTTATGGCAGGGGGTACGAGCAGTACTTC.